The rows below give T cell receptor beta chains drawn from one sample of a study of PD-L1 blockade in urothelial cancer. Here immunoSEQ multiplex PCR was the method, and the copy in TCRdb shows in-frame clones only, minus some. The sample lists more than 65,000 clones, 87% seen once, with about 6% in the top ten. This specimen was PBMCs, taken around atezolizumab (anti-PD-L1) treatment. Every receptor here comes from a woman in her sixties or seventies with urothelial cancer. CDR3s include the opening cysteine and the closing phenylalanine or tryptophan. D genes are given only for firm matches. The size of a clone is reported for some rows only, either as once, few or many, or as a class for expanded clones.

abundance: .
d_gene: .
j_gene: TRBJ2-3
v_gene: TRBV7-2
CDR3aa: CASSLGQHTDTQYF
CDR3nt: TGTGCCAGCAGCTTAGGACAGCACACAGATACGCAGTATTTT

abundance: few
d_gene: .
j_gene: TRBJ2-6
v_gene: TRBV5-1
CDR3aa: CASSSGSGANVLTF
CDR3nt: TGCGCCAGCAGCTCGGGCTCTGGGGCCAACGTCCTGACTTTC

abundance: .
d_gene: TRBD2
j_gene: TRBJ2-1
v_gene: TRBV5-1
CDR3aa: CASSLVASGRHEQFF
CDR3nt: TGCGCCAGCAGCTTGGTGGCTAGCGGGAGACATGAGCAGTTCTTC

abundance: .
d_gene: .
j_gene: TRBJ2-1
v_gene: TRBV29-1
CDR3aa: CSVGAGYEQFF
CDR3nt: TGCAGCGTTGGGGCGGGATATGAGCAGTTCTTC

abundance: .
d_gene: TRBD1
j_gene: TRBJ1-2
v_gene: TRBV28
CDR3aa: CASSLGIGDRNYGYTF
CDR3nt: TGTGCCAGCAGTTTAGGGATAGGGGACAGGAACTATGGCTACACCTTC

abundance: .
d_gene: TRBD1
j_gene: TRBJ2-7
v_gene: TRBV7-6
CDR3aa: CASSPGQGPLLRVEQYF
CDR3nt: TGTGCCAGCAGCCCCGGACAGGGTCCCCTCCTAAGGGTCGAGCAGTACTTC

abundance: .
d_gene: TRBD2
j_gene: TRBJ2-7
v_gene: TRBV7-9
CDR3aa: CASSSKRLAGVEEQYF
CDR3nt: TGTGCCAGCAGCTCCAAAAGACTAGCGGGAGTGGAGGAGCAGTACTTC

abundance: .
d_gene: .
j_gene: TRBJ1-1
v_gene: TRBV29-1
CDR3aa: CSVGVSDTEAFF
CDR3nt: TGCAGCGTTGGAGTAAGTGACACTGAAGCTTTCTTT

abundance: .
d_gene: TRBD2
j_gene: TRBJ2-3
v_gene: TRBV9
CDR3aa: CASSVSGTTDTQYF
CDR3nt: TGTGCCAGCAGCGTTAGCGGGACCACAGATACGCAGTATTTT

abundance: once
d_gene: TRBD2
j_gene: TRBJ2-7
v_gene: TRBV30
CDR3aa: CAWNRGGSRGSYEQYF
CDR3nt: TGTGCCTGGAACCGCGGGGGGAGCCGGGGTAGCTACGAGCAGTACTTC

abundance: .
d_gene: .
j_gene: TRBJ2-3
v_gene: TRBV7-9
CDR3aa: CASSLDGSTDTQYF
CDR3nt: TGTGCCAGCAGCTTAGACGGGAGCACAGATACGCAGTATTTT

abundance: .
d_gene: .
j_gene: TRBJ1-1
v_gene: TRBV9
CDR3aa: CASSVVTLNTEAFF
CDR3nt: TGTGCCAGCAGCGTAGTGACATTGAACACTGAAGCTTTCTTT

abundance: .
d_gene: TRBD2
j_gene: TRBJ2-1
v_gene: TRBV7-2
CDR3aa: CASSLGLAGVYNEQFF
CDR3nt: TGTGCCAGCAGCCTGGGACTAGCGGGAGTCTACAATGAGCAGTTCTTC

abundance: few
d_gene: .
j_gene: TRBJ1-1
v_gene: TRBV7-8
CDR3aa: CASSVERGNTEAFF
CDR3nt: TGTGCCAGCAGCGTTGAAAGGGGTAACACTGAAGCTTTCTTT

abundance: .
d_gene: .
j_gene: TRBJ2-7
v_gene: TRBV5-1
CDR3aa: CASSLGQANSYEQYF
CDR3nt: TGCGCCAGCAGCTTGGGGCAGGCCAACTCCTACGAGCAGTACTTC

abundance: .
d_gene: TRBD2
j_gene: TRBJ2-5
v_gene: TRBV29-1
CDR3aa: CSVDLAGQETQYF
CDR3nt: TGCAGCGTTGATCTAGCGGGGCAAGAGACCCAGTACTTC

abundance: once
d_gene: .
j_gene: TRBJ2-7
v_gene: TRBV7-8
CDR3aa: CASSLARVPYEQYF
CDR3nt: TGTGCCAGCAGCTTAGCCAGGGTCCCCTACGAGCAGTACTTC

abundance: medium-sized
d_gene: .
j_gene: TRBJ2-6
v_gene: TRBV27
CDR3aa: CASSFLEAGANVLTF
CDR3nt: TGTGCCAGCAGTTTCTTAGAAGCTGGGGCCAACGTCCTGACTTTC

abundance: few
d_gene: .
j_gene: TRBJ1-1
v_gene: TRBV19
CDR3aa: CASSIDWQYEAFF
CDR3nt: TGTGCCAGTAGTATAGATTGGCAGTATGAAGCTTTCTTT

abundance: .
d_gene: TRBD1
j_gene: TRBJ2-2
v_gene: TRBV19
CDR3aa: CASRTGTLYTGELFF
CDR3nt: TGTGCCAGCAGGACAGGGACCCTTTACACCGGGGAGCTGTTTTTT

abundance: .
d_gene: .
j_gene: TRBJ1-1
v_gene: TRBV15
CDR3aa: CATSRDPGARTFF
CDR3nt: TGTGCCACCAGCAGAGACCCGGGAGCCCGGACTTTCTTT

abundance: .
d_gene: TRBD2
j_gene: TRBJ2-1
v_gene: TRBV7-2
CDR3aa: CASSRLAGGRNEQFF
CDR3nt: TGTGCCAGCAGCAGGCTAGCGGGGGGGCGGAATGAGCAGTTCTTC

abundance: .
d_gene: TRBD1
j_gene: TRBJ1-4
v_gene: TRBV4-1
CDR3aa: CASSQETDRGSREKLFF
CDR3nt: TGCGCCAGCAGCCAAGAGACCGACAGGGGATCGAGAGAAAAACTGTTTTTT

abundance: .
d_gene: .
j_gene: TRBJ2-1
v_gene: TRBV29-1
CDR3aa: CSVEPYNEQFF
CDR3nt: TGCAGCGTTGAACCATACAATGAGCAGTTCTTC

abundance: .
d_gene: .
j_gene: TRBJ2-1
v_gene: TRBV2
CDR3aa: CASSALEYNEQFF
CDR3nt: TGTGCCAGCAGTGCACTAGAGTACAATGAGCAGTTCTTC

abundance: .
d_gene: .
j_gene: TRBJ2-1
v_gene: TRBV14
CDR3aa: CASSLANEQFF
CDR3nt: TGTGCCAGCAGCCTAGCCAATGAGCAGTTCTTC

abundance: .
d_gene: .
j_gene: TRBJ1-1
v_gene: TRBV18
CDR3aa: CASSPIAGLDTEAFF
CDR3nt: TGTGCCAGCTCACCAATTGCGGGTTTGGACACTGAAGCTTTCTTT

abundance: .
d_gene: TRBD1
j_gene: TRBJ1-5
v_gene: TRBV19
CDR3aa: CASSRGQGAYQPQHF
CDR3nt: TGTGCCAGTAGCCGCGGACAGGGCGCGTATCAGCCCCAGCATTTT

abundance: .
d_gene: .
j_gene: TRBJ2-3
v_gene: TRBV11-3
CDR3aa: CASSATAASTDTQYF
CDR3nt: TGTGCCAGCAGCGCAACAGCTGCTAGCACAGATACGCAGTATTTT

abundance: .
d_gene: .
j_gene: TRBJ1-1
v_gene: TRBV5-1
CDR3aa: CASSSTGQGGTEAFF
CDR3nt: TGCGCCAGCAGCTCCACGGGTCAGGGAGGCACTGAAGCTTTCTTT

abundance: .
d_gene: .
j_gene: TRBJ2-3
v_gene: TRBV9
CDR3aa: CASSGGWSTDTQYF
CDR3nt: TGTGCCAGCTCTGGAGGCTGGAGCACAGATACGCAGTATTTT

abundance: few
d_gene: TRBD1
j_gene: TRBJ1-2
v_gene: TRBV4-3
CDR3aa: CASSQELTGGGYTF
CDR3nt: TGCGCCAGCAGCCAAGAGTTAACAGGGGGCGGCTACACCTTC

abundance: .
d_gene: TRBD2
j_gene: TRBJ2-7
v_gene: TRBV28
CDR3aa: CASSASGTSGLYEQYF
CDR3nt: TGTGCCAGCAGTGCCTCGGGGACTAGCGGACTGTACGAGCAGTACTTC

abundance: .
d_gene: .
j_gene: TRBJ1-2
v_gene: TRBV6-5
CDR3aa: CASSYSIQGENYGYTF
CDR3nt: TGTGCCAGCAGTTACTCGATTCAGGGTGAGAACTATGGCTACACCTTC

abundance: once
d_gene: TRBD2
j_gene: TRBJ2-1
v_gene: TRBV6-6
CDR3aa: CASSYSSGSYNEQFF
CDR3nt: TGTGCCAGCAGTTATTCTAGCGGGAGTTACAATGAGCAGTTCTTC

abundance: .
d_gene: .
j_gene: TRBJ2-5
v_gene: TRBV6-1
CDR3aa: CASSEESLGGVQETQYF
CDR3nt: TGTGCCAGCAGTGAAGAATCCTTGGGGGGTGTTCAAGAGACCCAGTACTTC

abundance: few
d_gene: TRBD1
j_gene: TRBJ1-2
v_gene: TRBV2
CDR3aa: CASSARRDRRYGYTF
CDR3nt: TGTGCCAGCAGTGCACGAAGGGACAGGCGATATGGCTACACCTTC

abundance: .
d_gene: TRBD2
j_gene: TRBJ2-5
v_gene: TRBV4-1
CDR3aa: CASRGLGGRQQETQYF
CDR3nt: TGCGCCAGCAGGGGTTTGGGAGGGAGGCAACAAGAGACCCAGTACTTC

abundance: .
d_gene: TRBD1
j_gene: TRBJ1-1
v_gene: TRBV19
CDR3aa: CASSGPGGTEAFF
CDR3nt: TGTGCCAGTAGTGGCCCAGGGGGCACTGAAGCTTTCTTT

abundance: few
d_gene: TRBD1
j_gene: TRBJ1-5
v_gene: TRBV2
CDR3aa: CASSGDSDNQPQHF
CDR3nt: TGTGCCAGCAGCGGGGACAGTGACAATCAGCCCCAGCATTTT

abundance: once
d_gene: TRBD1
j_gene: TRBJ2-1
v_gene: TRBV28
CDR3aa: CASSDRGSTKGYNEQFF
CDR3nt: TGTGCCAGTTCCGACAGGGGTTCCACCAAGGGTTACAATGAGCAGTTCTTC

abundance: few
d_gene: TRBD1
j_gene: TRBJ1-2
v_gene: TRBV9
CDR3aa: CASSLGTGEYGYTF
CDR3nt: TGTGCCAGCAGCCTCGGGACAGGGGAGTATGGCTACACCTTC

abundance: .
d_gene: .
j_gene: TRBJ1-2
v_gene: TRBV30
CDR3aa: CAWAGGDYGYTF
CDR3nt: TGTGCCTGGGCCGGGGGGGATTATGGCTACACCTTC

abundance: .
d_gene: TRBD1
j_gene: TRBJ1-5
v_gene: TRBV7-8
CDR3aa: CASSLGQGSNQPQHF
CDR3nt: TGTGCCAGCAGCCTCGGACAGGGTAGCAATCAGCCCCAGCATTTT

abundance: .
d_gene: .
j_gene: TRBJ2-5
v_gene: TRBV2
CDR3aa: CASSAFASEGAGETQYF
CDR3nt: TGTGCCAGCAGTGCTTTTGCTAGCGAGGGGGCGGGAGAGACCCAGTACTTC

abundance: .
d_gene: .
j_gene: TRBJ2-3
v_gene: TRBV2
CDR3aa: CASKAGANTQYF
CDR3nt: TGTGCCAGCAAAGCTGGGGCAAATACGCAGTATTTT

abundance: once
d_gene: TRBD2
j_gene: TRBJ2-7
v_gene: TRBV4-2
CDR3aa: CASSQEVTGLGAYEQYF
CDR3nt: TGTGCCAGCAGCCAAGAAGTCACGGGACTAGGTGCCTACGAGCAGTACTTC

abundance: .
d_gene: .
j_gene: TRBJ2-7
v_gene: TRBV5-5
CDR3aa: CASSLAPPRGYEQYF
CDR3nt: TGTGCCAGCAGCTTGGCCCCCCCGAGAGGCTACGAGCAGTACTTC

abundance: once
d_gene: TRBD1
j_gene: TRBJ2-2
v_gene: TRBV6-1
CDR3aa: CASSVDRGPNTGELFF
CDR3nt: TGTGCCAGCAGTGTCGACAGGGGACCGAACACCGGGGAGCTGTTTTTT

abundance: .
d_gene: TRBD1
j_gene: TRBJ2-7
v_gene: TRBV27
CDR3aa: CASSPQPGTVSYEQYF
CDR3nt: TGTGCCAGCAGCCCTCAGCCCGGGACAGTCTCCTACGAGCAGTACTTC

abundance: .
d_gene: TRBD1
j_gene: TRBJ2-1
v_gene: TRBV7-9
CDR3aa: CASGHGQGSYNEQFF
CDR3nt: TGTGCCAGCGGGCATGGACAGGGCTCCTACAATGAGCAGTTCTTC

abundance: .
d_gene: TRBD1
j_gene: TRBJ1-4
v_gene: TRBV7-8
CDR3aa: CASSIRQGAVGYEKLFF
CDR3nt: TGTGCCAGCAGCATACGACAGGGGGCGGTCGGTTATGAAAAACTGTTTTTT

abundance: .
d_gene: TRBD2
j_gene: TRBJ2-5
v_gene: TRBV19
CDR3aa: CASSQSTGTSGRAGYKETQYF
CDR3nt: TGTGCCAGTAGTCAGTCGACAGGGACTAGCGGGAGGGCCGGATATAAAGAGACCCAGTACTTC

abundance: .
d_gene: .
j_gene: TRBJ1-5
v_gene: TRBV5-5
CDR3aa: CASSPLNQPQHF
CDR3nt: TGTGCCAGCAGCCCCCTTAATCAGCCCCAGCATTTT

abundance: .
d_gene: .
j_gene: TRBJ1-5
v_gene: TRBV5-4
CDR3aa: CASSRGGEQPQHF
CDR3nt: TGTGCCAGCAGCCGTGGGGGGGAACAGCCCCAGCATTTT

abundance: .
d_gene: TRBD2
j_gene: TRBJ2-5
v_gene: TRBV5-1
CDR3aa: CASSLAGGGDLLGETQYF
CDR3nt: TGCGCCAGCAGCTTGGCTGGCGGGGGGGACCTTTTGGGAGAGACCCAGTACTTC

abundance: .
d_gene: .
j_gene: TRBJ1-3
v_gene: TRBV4-2
CDR3aa: CASSQQGFSGNTIYF
CDR3nt: TGTGCCAGCAGCCAACAGGGTTTTTCTGGAAACACCATATATTTT

abundance: .
d_gene: .
j_gene: TRBJ2-7
v_gene: TRBV18
CDR3aa: CASSPNTGSYEQYF
CDR3nt: TGTGCCAGCTCACCAAACACAGGGTCCTACGAGCAGTACTTC

abundance: .
d_gene: .
j_gene: TRBJ1-3
v_gene: TRBV2
CDR3aa: CASSDIQHSGNTIYF
CDR3nt: TGTGCCAGCAGTGACATACAGCACTCTGGAAACACCATATATTTT

abundance: few
d_gene: TRBD1
j_gene: TRBJ1-2
v_gene: TRBV25-1
CDR3aa: CASNAQGANYGYTF
CDR3nt: TGTGCCAGCAATGCACAGGGGGCGAACTATGGCTACACCTTC